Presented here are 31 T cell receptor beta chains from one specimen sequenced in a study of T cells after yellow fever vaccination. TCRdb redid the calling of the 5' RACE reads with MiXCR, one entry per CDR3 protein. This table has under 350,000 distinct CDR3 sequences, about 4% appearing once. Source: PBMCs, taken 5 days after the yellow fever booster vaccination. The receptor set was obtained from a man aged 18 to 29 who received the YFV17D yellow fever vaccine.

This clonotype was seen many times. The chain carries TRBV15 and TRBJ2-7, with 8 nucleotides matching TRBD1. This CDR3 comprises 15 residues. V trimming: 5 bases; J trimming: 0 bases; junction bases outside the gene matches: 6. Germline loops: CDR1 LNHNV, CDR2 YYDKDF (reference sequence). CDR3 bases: TGTGCCACCAGCGGACAGGGACTTAGCTCCTACGAGCAGTACTTC. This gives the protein CATSGQGLSSYEQYF.

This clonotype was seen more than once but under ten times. The CDR3: CASAPPKGWAGANVLTF. CDR3 in DNA: TGTGCCAGCGCTCCCCCAAAGGGTTGGGCTGGGGCCAACGTCCTGACTTTC. The chain employs TRBV6-2 or TRBV6-3 and TRBJ2-6, with D unclear. Per the germline V gene, CDR1 is MNHEY and CDR2 is SVGEGT. The CDR3 runs 17 residues. V gave up 8 bases and J gave up 2 bases, with 19 bases separating them.

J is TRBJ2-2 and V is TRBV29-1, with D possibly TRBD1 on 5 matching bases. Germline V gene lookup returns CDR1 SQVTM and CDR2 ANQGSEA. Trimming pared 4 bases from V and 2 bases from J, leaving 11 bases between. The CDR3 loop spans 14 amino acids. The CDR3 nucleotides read TGCAGCGTTGTAAGGGGATCTAACACCGGGGAGCTGTTTTTT. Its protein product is CSVVRGSNTGELFF.

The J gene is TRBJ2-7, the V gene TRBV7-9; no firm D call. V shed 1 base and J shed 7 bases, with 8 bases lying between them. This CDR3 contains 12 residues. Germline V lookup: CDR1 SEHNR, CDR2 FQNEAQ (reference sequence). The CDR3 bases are TGTGCCAGCAGCTTAGAAAGTCTAGAGCAGTACTTC. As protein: CASSLESLEQYF.

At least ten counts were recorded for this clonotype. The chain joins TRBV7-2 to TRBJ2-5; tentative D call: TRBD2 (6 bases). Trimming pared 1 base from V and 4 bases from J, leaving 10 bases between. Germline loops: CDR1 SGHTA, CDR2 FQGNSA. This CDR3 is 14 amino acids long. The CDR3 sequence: CASSLGRDGETQYF. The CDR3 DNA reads TGTGCCAGCAGCTTAGGGCGGGACGGAGAGACCCAGTACTTC. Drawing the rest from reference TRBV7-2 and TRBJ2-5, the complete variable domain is GAGVSQSPSNKVTEKGKDVELRCDPISGHTALYWYRQSLGQGLEFLIYFQGNSAPDKSGLPSDRFSAERTGGSVSTLTIQRTQQEDSAVYLCASSLGRDGETQYFGPGTRLLVL.

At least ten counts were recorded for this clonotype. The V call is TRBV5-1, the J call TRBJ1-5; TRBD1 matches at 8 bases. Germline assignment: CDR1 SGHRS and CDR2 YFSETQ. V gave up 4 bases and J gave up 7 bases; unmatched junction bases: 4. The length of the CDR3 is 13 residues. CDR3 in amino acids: CASSVTGEQPQHF. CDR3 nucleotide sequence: TGCGCCAGCAGCGTGACAGGGGAACAGCCCCAGCATTTT.

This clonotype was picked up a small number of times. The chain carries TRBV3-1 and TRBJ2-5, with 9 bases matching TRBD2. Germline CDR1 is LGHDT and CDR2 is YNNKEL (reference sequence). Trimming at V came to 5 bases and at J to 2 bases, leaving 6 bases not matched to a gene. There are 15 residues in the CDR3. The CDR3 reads CASSSYLAGQETQYF. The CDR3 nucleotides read TGTGCCAGCAGCTCGTACCTAGCGGGGCAAGAGACCCAGTACTTC.

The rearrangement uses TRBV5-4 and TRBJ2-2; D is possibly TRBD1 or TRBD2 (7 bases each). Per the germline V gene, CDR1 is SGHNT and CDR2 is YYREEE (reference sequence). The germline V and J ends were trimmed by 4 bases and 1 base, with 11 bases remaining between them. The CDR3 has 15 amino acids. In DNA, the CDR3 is TGTGCCAGCAGCGACAGGGAGGGGAACACCGGGGAGCTGTTTTTT. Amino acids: CASSDREGNTGELFF. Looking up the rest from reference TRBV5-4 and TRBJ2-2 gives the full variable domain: ETGVTQSPTHLIKTRGQQVTLRCSSQSGHNTVSWYQQALGQGPQFIFQYYREEENGRGNFPPRFSGLQFPNYSSELNVNALELDDSALYLCASSDREGNTGELFFGEGSRLTVL.

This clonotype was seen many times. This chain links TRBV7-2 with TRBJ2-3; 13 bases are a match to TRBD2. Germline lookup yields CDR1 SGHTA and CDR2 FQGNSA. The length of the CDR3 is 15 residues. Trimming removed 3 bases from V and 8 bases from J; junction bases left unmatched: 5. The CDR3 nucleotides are TGTGCCAGCAGCTTCACTAGCGGGGGGGTCGGTACGCAGTATTTT. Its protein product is CASSFTSGGVGTQYF.

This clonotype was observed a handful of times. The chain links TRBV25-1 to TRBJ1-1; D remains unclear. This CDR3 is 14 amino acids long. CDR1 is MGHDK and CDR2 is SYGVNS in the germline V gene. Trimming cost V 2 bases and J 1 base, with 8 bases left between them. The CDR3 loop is CASSEGFGNTEAFF. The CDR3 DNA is TGTGCCAGCAGTGAAGGCTTCGGGAACACTGAAGCTTTCTTT.

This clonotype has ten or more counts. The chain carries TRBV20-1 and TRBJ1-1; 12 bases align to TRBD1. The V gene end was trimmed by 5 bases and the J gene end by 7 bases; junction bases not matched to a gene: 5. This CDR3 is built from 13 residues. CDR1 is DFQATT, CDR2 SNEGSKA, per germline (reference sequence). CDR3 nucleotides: TGCAGTGCTGCCGGGACAGGGGGCGGTGAAGCTTTCTTT. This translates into CSAAGTGGGEAFF.

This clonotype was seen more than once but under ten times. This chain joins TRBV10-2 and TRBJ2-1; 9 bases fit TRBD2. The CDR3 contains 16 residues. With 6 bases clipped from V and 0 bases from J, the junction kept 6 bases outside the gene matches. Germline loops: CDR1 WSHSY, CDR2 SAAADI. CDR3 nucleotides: TGCGCCAGCAGAGGAGCGGGGGGTAGCTCCTACAATGAGCAGTTCTTC. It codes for CASRGAGGSSYNEQFF.

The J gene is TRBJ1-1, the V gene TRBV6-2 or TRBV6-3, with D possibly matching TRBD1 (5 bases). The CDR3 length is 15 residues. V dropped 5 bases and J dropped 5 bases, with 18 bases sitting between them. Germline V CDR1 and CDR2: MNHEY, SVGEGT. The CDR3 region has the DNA TGTGCCAGCAGTCCCCTTAGAGTCGGGGGGACTGAAGCTTTCTTT. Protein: CASSPLRVGGTEAFF.

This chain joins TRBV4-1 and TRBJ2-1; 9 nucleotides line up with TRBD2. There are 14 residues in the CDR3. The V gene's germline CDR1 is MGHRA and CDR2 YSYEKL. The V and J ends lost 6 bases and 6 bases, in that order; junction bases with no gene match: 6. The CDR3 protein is CASRRLAGLNEQFF. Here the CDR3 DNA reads TGCGCCAGCAGGAGGCTAGCGGGACTCAATGAGCAGTTCTTC.

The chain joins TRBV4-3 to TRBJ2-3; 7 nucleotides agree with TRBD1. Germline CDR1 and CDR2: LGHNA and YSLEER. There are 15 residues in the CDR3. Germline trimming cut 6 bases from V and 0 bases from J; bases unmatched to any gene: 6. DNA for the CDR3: TGCGCCAGCAGGCGGACAGGCACTAGCACAGATACGCAGTATTTT. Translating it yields CASRRTGTSTDTQYF.

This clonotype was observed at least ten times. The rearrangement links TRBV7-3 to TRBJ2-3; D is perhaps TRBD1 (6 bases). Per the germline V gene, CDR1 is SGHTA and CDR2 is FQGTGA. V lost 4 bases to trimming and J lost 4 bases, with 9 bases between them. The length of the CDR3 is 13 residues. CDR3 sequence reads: CASSWTDADTQYF. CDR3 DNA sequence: TGTGCCAGCAGCTGGACAGATGCAGATACGCAGTATTTT. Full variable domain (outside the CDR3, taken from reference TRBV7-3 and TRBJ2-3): GAGVSQTPSNKVTEKGKYVELRCDPISGHTALYWYRQSLGQGPEFLIYFQGTGAADDSGLPNDRFFAVRPEGSVSTLKIQRTERGDSAVYLCASSWTDADTQYFGPGTRLTVL.

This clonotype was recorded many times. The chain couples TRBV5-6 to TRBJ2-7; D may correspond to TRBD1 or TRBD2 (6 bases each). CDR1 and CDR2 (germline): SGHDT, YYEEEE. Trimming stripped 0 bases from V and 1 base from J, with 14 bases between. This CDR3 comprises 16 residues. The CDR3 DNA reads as TGTGCCAGCAGCTTGGGAGGGGGGACCGCTTCCTACGAGCAGTACTTC. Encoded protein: CASSLGGGTASYEQYF.

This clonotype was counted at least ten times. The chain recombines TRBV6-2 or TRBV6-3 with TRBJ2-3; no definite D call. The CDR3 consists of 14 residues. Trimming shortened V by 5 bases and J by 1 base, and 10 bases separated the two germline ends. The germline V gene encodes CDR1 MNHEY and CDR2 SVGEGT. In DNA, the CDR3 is TGTGCCAGCAGTCGACGTACAGGCACAGATACGCAGTATTTT. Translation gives CASSRRTGTDTQYF.

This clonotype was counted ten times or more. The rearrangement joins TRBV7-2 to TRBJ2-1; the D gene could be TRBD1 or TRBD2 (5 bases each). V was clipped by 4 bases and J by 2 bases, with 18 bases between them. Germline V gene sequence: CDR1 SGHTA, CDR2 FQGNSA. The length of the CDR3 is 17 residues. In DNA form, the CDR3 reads TGTGCCAGCAGCTCCCTGGGGGTCGGGGTAGCCTACAATGAGCAGTTCTTC. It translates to CASSSLGVGVAYNEQFF.

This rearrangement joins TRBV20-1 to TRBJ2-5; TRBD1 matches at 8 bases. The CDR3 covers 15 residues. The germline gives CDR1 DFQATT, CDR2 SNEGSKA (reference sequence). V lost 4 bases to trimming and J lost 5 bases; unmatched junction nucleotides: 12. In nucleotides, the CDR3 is TGCAGTGCTATAGGCAGGACAGGGCCTCGGGAGACCCAGTACTTC. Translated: CSAIGRTGPRETQYF.

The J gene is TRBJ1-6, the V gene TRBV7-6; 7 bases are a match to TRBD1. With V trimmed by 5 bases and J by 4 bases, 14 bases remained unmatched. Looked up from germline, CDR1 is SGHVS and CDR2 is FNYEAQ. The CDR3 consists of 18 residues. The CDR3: CASSPAAGGRVYNSPLHF. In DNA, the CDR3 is TGTGCCAGCAGCCCCGCCGCAGGGGGGCGAGTTTATAATTCACCCCTCCACTTT.

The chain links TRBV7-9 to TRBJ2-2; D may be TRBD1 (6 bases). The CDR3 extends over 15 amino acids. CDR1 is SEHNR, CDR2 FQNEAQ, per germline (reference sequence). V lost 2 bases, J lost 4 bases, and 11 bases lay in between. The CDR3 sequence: CASSLQGFGTGELFF. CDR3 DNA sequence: TGTGCCAGCAGCTTACAGGGGTTCGGCACCGGGGAGCTGTTTTTT.

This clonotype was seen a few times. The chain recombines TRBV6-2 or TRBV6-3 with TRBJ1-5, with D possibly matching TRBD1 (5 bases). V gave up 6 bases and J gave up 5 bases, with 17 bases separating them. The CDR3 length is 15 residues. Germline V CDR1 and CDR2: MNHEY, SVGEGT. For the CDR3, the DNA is TGTGCCAGCAGCCCCGTGGGGGGTTCGGATCAGCCCCAGCATTTT. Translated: CASSPVGGSDQPQHF.

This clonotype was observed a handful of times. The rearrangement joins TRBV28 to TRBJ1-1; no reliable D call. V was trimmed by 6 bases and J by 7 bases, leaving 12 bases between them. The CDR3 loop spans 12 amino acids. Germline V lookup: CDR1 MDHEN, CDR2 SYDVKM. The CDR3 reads CASRAGPHEAFF. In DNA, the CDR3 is TGTGCCAGCAGAGCGGGTCCTCATGAAGCTTTCTTT.

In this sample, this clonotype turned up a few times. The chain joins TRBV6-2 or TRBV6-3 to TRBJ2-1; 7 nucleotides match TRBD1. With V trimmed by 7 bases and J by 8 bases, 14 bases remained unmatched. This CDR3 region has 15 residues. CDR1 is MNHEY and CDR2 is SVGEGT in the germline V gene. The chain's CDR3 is CASTESNQQGHEQFF. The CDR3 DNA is TGTGCCAGCACCGAATCCAATCAACAGGGGCATGAGCAGTTCTTC.

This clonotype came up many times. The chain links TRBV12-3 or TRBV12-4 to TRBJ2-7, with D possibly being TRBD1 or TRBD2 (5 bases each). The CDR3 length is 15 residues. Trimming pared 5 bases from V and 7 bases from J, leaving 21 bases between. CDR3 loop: CASSLGPGTVGEQYF. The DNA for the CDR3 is TGTGCCAGCAGTCTCGGCCCCGGGACCGTGGGAGAGCAGTACTTC.

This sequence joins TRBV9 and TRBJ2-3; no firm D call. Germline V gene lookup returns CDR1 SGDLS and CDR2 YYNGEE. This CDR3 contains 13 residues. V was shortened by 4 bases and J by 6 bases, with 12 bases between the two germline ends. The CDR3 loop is CASSSRLRDTQYF. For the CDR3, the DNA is TGTGCCAGCAGCTCCCGACTTCGGGATACGCAGTATTTT. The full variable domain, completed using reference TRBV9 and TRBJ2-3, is DSGVTQTPKHLITATGQRVTLRCSPRSGDLSVYWYQQSLDQGLQFLIQYYNGEERAKGNILERFSAQQFPDLHSELNLSSLELGDSALYFCASSSRLRDTQYFGPGTRLTVL.

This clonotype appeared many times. Here the CDR3 DNA reads TGTGCCAGCTCACCAATCGCCACACAAAACCAAGAGACCCAGTACTTC. Its translation is CASSPIATQNQETQYF. This rearrangement joins TRBV18 to TRBJ2-5; D unclear. Germline CDR1 KGHSH, CDR2 LQKENI. CDR3 length: 16 residues. Trimming stripped 2 bases from V and 0 bases from J, with 13 bases between.

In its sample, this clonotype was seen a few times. CDR3 bases: TGTGCCAGCAACATACCTACAGGGGGCGGCGAGCAGTACTTC. Protein: CASNIPTGGGEQYF. The chain couples TRBV6-2 or TRBV6-3 to TRBJ2-7; 9 bases fit TRBD1. CDR3 size: 14 residues. V was pared by 7 bases and J by 6 bases, with 10 bases of the junction left unmatched. CDR1 is MNHEY and CDR2 is SVGEGT in the germline V gene.

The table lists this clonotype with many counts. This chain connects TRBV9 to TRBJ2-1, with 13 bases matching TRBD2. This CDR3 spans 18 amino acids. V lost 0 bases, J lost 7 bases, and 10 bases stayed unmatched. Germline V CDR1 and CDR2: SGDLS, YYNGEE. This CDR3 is CASSVDPTSGGTSNEQFF. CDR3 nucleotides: TGTGCCAGCAGCGTAGACCCGACTAGCGGGGGGACCTCGAATGAGCAGTTCTTC.

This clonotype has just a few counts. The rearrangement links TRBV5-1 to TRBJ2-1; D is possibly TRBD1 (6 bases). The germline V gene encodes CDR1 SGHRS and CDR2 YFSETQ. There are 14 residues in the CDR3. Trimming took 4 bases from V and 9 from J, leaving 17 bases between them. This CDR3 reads CASSIGDMRGEQFF. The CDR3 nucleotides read TGCGCCAGCAGCATAGGGGACATGAGGGGTGAGCAGTTCTTC. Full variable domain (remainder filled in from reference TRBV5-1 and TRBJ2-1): KAGVTQTPRYLIKTRGQQVTLSCSPISGHRSVSWYQQTPGQGLQFLFEYFSETQRNKGNFPGRFSGRQFSNSRSEMNVSTLELGDSALYLCASSIGDMRGEQFFGPGTRLTVL.